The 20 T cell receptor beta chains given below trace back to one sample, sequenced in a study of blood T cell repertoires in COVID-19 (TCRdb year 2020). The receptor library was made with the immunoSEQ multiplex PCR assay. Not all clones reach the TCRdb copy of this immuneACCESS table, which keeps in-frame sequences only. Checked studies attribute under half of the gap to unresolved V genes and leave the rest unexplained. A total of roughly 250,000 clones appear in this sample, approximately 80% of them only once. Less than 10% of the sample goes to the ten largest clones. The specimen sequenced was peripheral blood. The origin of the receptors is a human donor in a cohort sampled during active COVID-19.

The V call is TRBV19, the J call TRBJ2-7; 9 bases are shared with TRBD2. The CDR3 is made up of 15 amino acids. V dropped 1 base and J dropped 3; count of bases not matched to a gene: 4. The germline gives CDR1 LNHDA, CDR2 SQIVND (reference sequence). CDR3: CASSIGASGVYEQYF. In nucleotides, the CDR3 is TGTGCCAGTAGTATAGGGGCTAGCGGGGTCTACGAGCAGTACTTC. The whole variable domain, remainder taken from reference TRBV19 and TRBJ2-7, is DGGITQSPKYLFRKEGQNVTLSCEQNLNHDAMYWYRQDPGQGLRLIYYSQIVNDFQKGDIAEGYSVSREKKESFPLTVTSAQKNPTAFYLCASSIGASGVYEQYFGPGTRLTVT.

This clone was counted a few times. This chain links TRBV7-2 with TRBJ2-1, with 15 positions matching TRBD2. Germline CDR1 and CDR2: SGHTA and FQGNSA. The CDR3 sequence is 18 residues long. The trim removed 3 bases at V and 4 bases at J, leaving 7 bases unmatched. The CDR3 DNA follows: TGTGCCAGCAGCTTGGAAGGGACTAGCGGGAGGTTTTACAATGAGCAGTTCTTC. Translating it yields CASSLEGTSGRFYNEQFF.

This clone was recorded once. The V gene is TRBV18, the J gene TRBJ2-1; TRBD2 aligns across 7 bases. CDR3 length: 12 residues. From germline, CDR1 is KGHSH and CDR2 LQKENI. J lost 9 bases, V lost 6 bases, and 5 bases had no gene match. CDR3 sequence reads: CASSGREGEQFF. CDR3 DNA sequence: TGTGCCAGCTCTGGTAGGGAGGGTGAGCAGTTCTTC.

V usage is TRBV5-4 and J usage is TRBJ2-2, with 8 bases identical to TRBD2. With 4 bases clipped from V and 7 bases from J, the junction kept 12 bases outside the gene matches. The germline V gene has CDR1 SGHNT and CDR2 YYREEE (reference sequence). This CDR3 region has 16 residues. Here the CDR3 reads CASSTGTRGFGGELFF. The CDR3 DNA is TGTGCCAGCAGCACCGGGACTAGGGGATTCGGCGGGGAGCTGTTTTTT.

The DNA for the CDR3 is TGTGCCATCGGGCCTAGCGGGAGAAATGAGCAGTTCTTC. Protein product: CAIGPSGRNEQFF. The chain joins TRBV10-3 to TRBJ2-1; TRBD2 agrees at 10 bases. The germline V gene encodes CDR1 ENHRY and CDR2 SYGVKD. CDR3 length equals 13 residues. V lost 8 bases to trimming and J lost 7 bases; unmatched junction nucleotides: 5.

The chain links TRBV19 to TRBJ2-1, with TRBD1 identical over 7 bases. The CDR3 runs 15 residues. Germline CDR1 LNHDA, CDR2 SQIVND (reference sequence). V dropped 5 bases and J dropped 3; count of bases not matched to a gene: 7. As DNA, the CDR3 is TGTGCCAGTAGTGGGCACCGGGACAGCTACAATGAGCAGTTCTTC. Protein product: CASSGHRDSYNEQFF.

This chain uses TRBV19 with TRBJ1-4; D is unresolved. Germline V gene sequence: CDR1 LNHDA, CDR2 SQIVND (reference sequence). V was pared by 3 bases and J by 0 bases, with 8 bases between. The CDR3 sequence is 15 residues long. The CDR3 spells CASSIQVATNEKLFF. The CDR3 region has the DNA TGTGCCAGTAGTATCCAGGTTGCAACTAATGAAAAACTGTTTTTT.

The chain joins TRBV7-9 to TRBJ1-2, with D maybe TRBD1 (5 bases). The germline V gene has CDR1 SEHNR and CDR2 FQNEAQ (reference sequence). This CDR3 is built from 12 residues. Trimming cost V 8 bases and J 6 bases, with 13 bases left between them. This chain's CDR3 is CASDSYEDGYTF. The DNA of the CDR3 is TGTGCCAGCGACAGCTACGAGGATGGCTACACCTTC.

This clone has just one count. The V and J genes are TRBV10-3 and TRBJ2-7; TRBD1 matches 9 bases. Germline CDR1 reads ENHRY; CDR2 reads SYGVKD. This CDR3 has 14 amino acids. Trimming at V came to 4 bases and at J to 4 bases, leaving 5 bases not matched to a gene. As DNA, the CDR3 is TGTGCCATCAGTGGAGGACAGGGGAATTACGAGCAGTACTTC. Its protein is CAISGGQGNYEQYF.

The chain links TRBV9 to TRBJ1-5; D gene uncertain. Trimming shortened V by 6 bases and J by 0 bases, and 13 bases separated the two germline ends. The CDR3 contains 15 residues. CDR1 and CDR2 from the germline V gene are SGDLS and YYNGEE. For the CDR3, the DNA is TGTGCCAGCAATCTAGGCGGGAATAGCAATCAGCCCCAGCATTTT. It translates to CASNLGGNSNQPQHF.

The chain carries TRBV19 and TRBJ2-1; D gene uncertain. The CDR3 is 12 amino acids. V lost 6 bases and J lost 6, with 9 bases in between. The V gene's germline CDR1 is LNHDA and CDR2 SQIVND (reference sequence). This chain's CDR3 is CASRPGGNEQFF. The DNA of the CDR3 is TGTGCCAGTAGACCGGGTGGCAATGAGCAGTTCTTC.

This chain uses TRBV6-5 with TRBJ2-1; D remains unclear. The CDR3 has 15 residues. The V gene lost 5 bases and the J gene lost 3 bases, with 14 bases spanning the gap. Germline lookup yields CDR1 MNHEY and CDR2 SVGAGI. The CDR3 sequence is CASSRGGTGYNEQFF. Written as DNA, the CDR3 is TGTGCCAGCAGTCGAGGCGGAACGGGCTACAATGAGCAGTTCTTC.

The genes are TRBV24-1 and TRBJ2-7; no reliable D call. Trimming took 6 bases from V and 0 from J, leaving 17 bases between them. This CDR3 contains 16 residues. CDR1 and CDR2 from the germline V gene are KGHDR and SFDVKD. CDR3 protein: CATSTPRWASSYEQYF. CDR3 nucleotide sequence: TGTGCCACCAGTACCCCCCGGTGGGCGAGCTCCTACGAGCAGTACTTC.

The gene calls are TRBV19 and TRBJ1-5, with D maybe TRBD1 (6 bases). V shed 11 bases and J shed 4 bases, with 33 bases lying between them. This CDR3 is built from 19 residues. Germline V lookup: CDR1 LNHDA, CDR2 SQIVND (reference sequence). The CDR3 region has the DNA TGTGCCTCAAAAAATACAGGGAGGGTGGCCGACGCCCTAAATCAGCCCCAGCATTTT. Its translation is CASKNTGRVADALNQPQHF.

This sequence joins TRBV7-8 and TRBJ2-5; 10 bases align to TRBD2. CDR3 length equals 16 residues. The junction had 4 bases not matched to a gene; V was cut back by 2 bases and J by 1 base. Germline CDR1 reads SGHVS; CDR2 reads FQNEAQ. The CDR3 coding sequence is TGTGCCAGCAGCTTATCCCCTAGCGGGGGCCAAGAGACCCAGTACTTC. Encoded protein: CASSLSPSGGQETQYF. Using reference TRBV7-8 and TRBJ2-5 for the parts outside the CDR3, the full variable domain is GAGVSQSPRYKVAKRGQDVALRCDPISGHVSLFWYQQALGQGPEFLTYFQNEAQLDKSGLPSDRFFAERPEGSVSTLKIQRTQQEDSAVYLCASSLSPSGGQETQYFGPGTRLLVL.

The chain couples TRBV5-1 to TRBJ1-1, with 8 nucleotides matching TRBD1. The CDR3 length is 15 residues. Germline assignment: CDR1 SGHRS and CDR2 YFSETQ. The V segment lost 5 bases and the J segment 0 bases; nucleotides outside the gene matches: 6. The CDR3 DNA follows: TGCGCCAGCAGGACAGGGGATCTGATGAACACTGAAGCTTTCTTT. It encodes CASRTGDLMNTEAFF.

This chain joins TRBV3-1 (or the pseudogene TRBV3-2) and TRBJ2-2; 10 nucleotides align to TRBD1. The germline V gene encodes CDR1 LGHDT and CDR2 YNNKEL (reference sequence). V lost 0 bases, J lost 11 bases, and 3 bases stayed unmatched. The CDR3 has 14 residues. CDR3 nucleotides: TGTGCCAGCAGCCAAGATTGGGACAGGGGCGAGCTGTTTTTT. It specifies CASSQDWDRGELFF.

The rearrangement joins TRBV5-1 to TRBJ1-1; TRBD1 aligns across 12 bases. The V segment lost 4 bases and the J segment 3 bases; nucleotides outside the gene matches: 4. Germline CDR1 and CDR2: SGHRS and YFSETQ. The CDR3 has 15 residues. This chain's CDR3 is CASSGGTGGYTEAFF. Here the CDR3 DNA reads TGCGCCAGCAGCGGCGGGACAGGGGGCTACACTGAAGCTTTCTTT.

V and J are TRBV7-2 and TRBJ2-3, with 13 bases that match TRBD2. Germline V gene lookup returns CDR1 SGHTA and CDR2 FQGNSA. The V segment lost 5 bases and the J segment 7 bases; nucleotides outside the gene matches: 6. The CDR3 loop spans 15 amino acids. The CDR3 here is CASSRTSGGTNTQYF. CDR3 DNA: TGTGCCAGCAGCCGGACTAGCGGGGGAACAAATACGCAGTATTTT.

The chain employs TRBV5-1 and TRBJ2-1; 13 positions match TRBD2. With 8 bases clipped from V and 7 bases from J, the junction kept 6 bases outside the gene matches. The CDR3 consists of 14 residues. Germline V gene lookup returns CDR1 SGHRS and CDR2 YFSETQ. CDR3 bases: TGCGCCAGTGTCCGGACTAGCGGGAGTAATGAGCAGTTCTTC. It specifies CASVRTSGSNEQFF.